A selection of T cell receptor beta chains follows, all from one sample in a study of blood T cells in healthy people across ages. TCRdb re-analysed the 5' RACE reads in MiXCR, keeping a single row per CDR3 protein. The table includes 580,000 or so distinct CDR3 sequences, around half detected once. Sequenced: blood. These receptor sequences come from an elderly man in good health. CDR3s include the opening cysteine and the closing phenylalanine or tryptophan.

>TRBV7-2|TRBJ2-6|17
CASSLARGSAGANVLTF
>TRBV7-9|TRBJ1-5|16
CASSKGEVPPDQPQHF
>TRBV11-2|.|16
CASSLDRLAGVETQYF
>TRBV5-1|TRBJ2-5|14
CASSLSHIQETQYF
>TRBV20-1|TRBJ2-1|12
CSARRSVYEQFF
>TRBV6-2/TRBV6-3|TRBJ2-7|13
CASSYQGEYEQYF
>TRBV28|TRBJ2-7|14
CALAGGPRPYEQYF
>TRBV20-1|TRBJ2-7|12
CRAASNKLEQYF
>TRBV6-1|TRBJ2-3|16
CASSERRGGVTDTQYF
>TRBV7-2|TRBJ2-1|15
CASSSMGQGVDEQFF
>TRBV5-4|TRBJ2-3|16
CATGRGVISYTDTQYF
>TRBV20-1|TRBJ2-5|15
CSAVEGQKHQETQYF
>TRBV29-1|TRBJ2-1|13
CSVDFVGRNEQFF
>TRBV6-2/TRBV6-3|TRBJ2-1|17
CASSYAVGAGDYNEQFF
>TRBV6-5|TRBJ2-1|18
CASSYSGLAGGNYNEQFF
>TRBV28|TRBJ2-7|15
CASSQGDYSSYEQYF